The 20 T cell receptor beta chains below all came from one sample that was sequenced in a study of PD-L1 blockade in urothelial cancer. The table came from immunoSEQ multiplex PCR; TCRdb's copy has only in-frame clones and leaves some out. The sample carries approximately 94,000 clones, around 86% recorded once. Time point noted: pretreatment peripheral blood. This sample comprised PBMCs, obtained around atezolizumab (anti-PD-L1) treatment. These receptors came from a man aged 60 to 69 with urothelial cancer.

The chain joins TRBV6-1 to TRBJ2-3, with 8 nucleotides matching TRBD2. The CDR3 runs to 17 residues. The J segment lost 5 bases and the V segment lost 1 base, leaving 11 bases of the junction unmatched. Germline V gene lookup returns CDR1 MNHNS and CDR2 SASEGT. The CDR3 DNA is TGTGCCAGCAGTGAAGAGGGTAGCGGGACCCTTATAGATACGCAGTATTTT. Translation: CASSEEGSGTLIDTQYF.

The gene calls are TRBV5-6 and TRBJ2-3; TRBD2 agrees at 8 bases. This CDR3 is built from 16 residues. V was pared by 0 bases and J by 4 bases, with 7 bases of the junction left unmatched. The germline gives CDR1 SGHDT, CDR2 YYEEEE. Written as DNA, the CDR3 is TGTGCCAGCAGCTTGGCCGGGAGGGGGGTCCCAGATACGCAGTATTTT. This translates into CASSLAGRGVPDTQYF. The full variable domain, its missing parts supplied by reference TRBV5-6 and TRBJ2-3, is DAGVTQSPTHLIKTRGQQVTLRCSPKSGHDTVSWYQQALGQGPQFIFQYYEEEERQRGNFPDRFSGHQFPNYSSELNVNALLLGDSALYLCASSLAGRGVPDTQYFGPGTRLTVL.

CDR3 sequence (DNA): TGTGCCAGCAGCTCCCGGACAGGGACGACTGAAGCTTTCTTT. It is translated as CASSSRTGTTEAFF. The gene calls are TRBV11-3 and TRBJ1-1; 8 bases line up with TRBD1. CDR1 and CDR2 from the germline V gene are SGHNT and YENEEA. This CDR3 contains 14 residues. Trimming cost V 4 bases and J 5 bases; bases outside gene matches: 6.

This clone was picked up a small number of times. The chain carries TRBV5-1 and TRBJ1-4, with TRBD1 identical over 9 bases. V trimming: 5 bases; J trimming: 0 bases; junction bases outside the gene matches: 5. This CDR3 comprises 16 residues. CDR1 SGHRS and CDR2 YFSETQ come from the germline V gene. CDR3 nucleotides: TGCGCCAGCAGTCCGACAGGGGGGTCAACTAATGAAAAACTGTTTTTT. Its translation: CASSPTGGSTNEKLFF.

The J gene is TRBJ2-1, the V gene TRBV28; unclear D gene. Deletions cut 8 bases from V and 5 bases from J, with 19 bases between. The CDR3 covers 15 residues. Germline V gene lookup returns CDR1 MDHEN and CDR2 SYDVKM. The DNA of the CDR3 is TGTGCCAGCCTACGTGGCGGAGCATTGAACAATGAGCAGTTCTTC. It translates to CASLRGGALNNEQFF.

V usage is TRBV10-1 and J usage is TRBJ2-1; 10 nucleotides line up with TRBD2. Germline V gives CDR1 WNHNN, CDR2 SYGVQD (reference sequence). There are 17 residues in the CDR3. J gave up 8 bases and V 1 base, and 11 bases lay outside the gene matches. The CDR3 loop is CASSEWASGRPLDEQFF. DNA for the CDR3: TGCGCCAGCAGTGAGTGGGCTAGCGGGAGACCGCTCGATGAGCAGTTCTTC.

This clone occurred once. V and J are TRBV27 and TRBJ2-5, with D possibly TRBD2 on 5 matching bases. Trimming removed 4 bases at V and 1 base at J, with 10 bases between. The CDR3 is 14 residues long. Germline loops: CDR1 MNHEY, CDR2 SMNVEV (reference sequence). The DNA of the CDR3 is TGTGCCAGCAGTTCGTCTAGCACCCAAGAGACCCAGTACTTC. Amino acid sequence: CASSSSSTQETQYF.

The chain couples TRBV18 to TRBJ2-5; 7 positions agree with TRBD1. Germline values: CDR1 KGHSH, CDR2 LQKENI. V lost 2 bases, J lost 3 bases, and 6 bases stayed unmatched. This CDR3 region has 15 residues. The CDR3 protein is CASSPRATGEETQYF. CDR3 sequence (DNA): TGTGCCAGCTCACCAAGGGCCACAGGGGAAGAGACCCAGTACTTC.

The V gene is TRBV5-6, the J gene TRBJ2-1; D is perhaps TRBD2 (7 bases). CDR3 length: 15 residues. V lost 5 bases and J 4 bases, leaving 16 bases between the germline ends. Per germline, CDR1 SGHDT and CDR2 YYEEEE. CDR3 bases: TGTGCCAGCAGTACCGAGGGGGGGATATACAATGAGCAGTTCTTC. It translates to CASSTEGGIYNEQFF.

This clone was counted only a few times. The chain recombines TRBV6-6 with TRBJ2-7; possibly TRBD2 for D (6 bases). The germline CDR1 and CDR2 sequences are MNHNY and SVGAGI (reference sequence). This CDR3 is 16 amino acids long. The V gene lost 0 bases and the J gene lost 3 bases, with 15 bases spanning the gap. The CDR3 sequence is CASSYSIRTINYEQYF. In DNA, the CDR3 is TGTGCCAGCAGTTACTCGATCAGGACTATCAACTACGAGCAGTACTTC.

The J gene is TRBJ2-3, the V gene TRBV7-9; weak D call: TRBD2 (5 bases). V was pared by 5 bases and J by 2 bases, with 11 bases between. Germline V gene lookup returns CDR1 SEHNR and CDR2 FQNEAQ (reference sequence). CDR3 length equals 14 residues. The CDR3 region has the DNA TGTGCCAGCAGCCGGGGTAGGACCACAGATACGCAGTATTTT. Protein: CASSRGRTTDTQYF.

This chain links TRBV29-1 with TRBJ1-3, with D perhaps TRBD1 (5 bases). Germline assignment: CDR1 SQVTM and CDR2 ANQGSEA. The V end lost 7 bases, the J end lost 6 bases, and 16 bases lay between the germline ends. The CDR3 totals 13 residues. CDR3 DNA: TGCAGCGCTACGCTAGGAGGGGCAAACACCATATATTTT. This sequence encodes CSATLGGANTIYF.

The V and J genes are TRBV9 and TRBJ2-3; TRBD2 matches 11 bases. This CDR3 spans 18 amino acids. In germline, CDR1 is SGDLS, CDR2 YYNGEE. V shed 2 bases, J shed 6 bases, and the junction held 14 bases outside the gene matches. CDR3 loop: CASSVLSGTSGPPDTQYF. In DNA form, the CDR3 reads TGTGCCAGCAGCGTGTTATCGGGGACTAGCGGTCCCCCGGATACGCAGTATTTT.

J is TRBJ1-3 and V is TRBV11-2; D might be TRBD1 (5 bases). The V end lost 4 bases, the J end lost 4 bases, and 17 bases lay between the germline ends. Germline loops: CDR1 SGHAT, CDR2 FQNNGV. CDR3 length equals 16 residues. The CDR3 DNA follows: TGTGCCAGCAGCTCGCAAGGGGATCCGTCCGGAAACACCATATATTTT. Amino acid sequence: CASSSQGDPSGNTIYF.

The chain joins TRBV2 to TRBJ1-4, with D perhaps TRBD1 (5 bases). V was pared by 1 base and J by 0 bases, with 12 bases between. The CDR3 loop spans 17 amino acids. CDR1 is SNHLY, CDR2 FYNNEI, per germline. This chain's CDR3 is CASSEGRGSATNEKLFF. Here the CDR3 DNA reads TGTGCCAGCAGTGAAGGGAGGGGTTCTGCAACTAATGAAAAACTGTTTTTT.

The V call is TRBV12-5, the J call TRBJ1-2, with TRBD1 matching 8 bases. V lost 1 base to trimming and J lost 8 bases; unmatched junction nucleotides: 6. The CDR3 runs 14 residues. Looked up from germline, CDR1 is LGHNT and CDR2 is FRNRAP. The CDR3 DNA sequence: TGTGCTAGTGGTTTGGACGGACAGGGTACCGGCTACACCTTC. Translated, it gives CASGLDGQGTGYTF.

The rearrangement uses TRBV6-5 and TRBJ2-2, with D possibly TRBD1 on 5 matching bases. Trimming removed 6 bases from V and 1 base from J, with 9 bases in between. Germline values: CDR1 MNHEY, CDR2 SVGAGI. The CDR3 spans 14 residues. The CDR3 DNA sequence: TGTGCCAGCAGGACAGCCCAGAACACCGGGGAGCTGTTTTTT. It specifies CASRTAQNTGELFF.

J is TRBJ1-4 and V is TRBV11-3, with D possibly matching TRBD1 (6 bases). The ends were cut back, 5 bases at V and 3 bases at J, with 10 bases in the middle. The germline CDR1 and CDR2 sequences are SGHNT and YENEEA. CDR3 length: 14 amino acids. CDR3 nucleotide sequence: TGTGCCAGCAGCGAACAGGGATCTAATGAAAAACTGTTTTTT. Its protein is CASSEQGSNEKLFF.

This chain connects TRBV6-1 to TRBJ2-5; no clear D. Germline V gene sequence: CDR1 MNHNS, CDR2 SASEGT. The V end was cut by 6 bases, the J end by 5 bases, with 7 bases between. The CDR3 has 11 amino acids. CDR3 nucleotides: TGTGCCAGCAGCGCGGAGGAGACCCAGTACTTC. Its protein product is CASSAEETQYF.

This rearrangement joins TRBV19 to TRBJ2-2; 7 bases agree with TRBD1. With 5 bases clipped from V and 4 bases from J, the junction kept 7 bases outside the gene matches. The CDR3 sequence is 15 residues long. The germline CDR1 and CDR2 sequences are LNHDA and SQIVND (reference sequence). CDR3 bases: TGTGCCAGTAGTCCTCGGACAGGTTCCACCGGGGAGCTGTTTTTT. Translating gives CASSPRTGSTGELFF.